Listed here is a single T cell receptor beta chain. Produced via immunoSEQ multiplex PCR; TCRdb's table is partial and in-frame only. The profile shows 55,000 to 70,000 clones, 93% of them singletons. This entry is derived from a study of T cell changes during pregnancy in multiple sclerosis. Material: peripheral blood, obtained after pregnancy. This TCR was sampled from a female donor with multiple sclerosis, enrolled in a pregnancy study.

CDR3 in amino acids: CASSLTEKQLPYEQYF. CDR3 nucleotides: TGTGCCAGCAGCTTAACGGAGAAGCAATTACCCTACGAGCAGTACTTC. V gene TRBV7-6 combines with J gene TRBJ2-7; D is ambiguous. CDR1 is SGHVS and CDR2 is FNYEAQ in the germline V gene. V lost 2 bases to trimming and J lost 2 bases, with 16 bases between them. The CDR3 is 16 residues long.